This note documents a single T cell receptor (beta chain) sequence. Some clones are missing from TCRdb's copy, which holds only in-frame ones; the method was immunoSEQ multiplex PCR. The table records tens of thousands of clones, 85% to 95% of them present only once. The data were taken from a study of untreated major depressive disorder. No major medical conditions, Axis I/II comorbidities, regular medication, or illicit drugs. Blood, 30 to 35 ml, was drawn into EDTA tubes. CD4+ T cell purity was typically approximately 95%. The source of this sequence is a man aged 30-40 years in good health. Sequences were obtained from CD4+ T cells from PBMCs.

The CDR3 DNA sequence: TGTGCCAGCAGCCAGTACACAGGGGTTAGTGAAAAACTGTTTTTT. It yields the protein CASSQYTGVSEKLFF. The chain employs TRBV4-2 and TRBJ1-4; 7 bases align to TRBD1. J gave up 7 bases and V 3 bases, and 8 bases lay outside the gene matches. The CDR3 runs 15 residues. Germline CDR1 LGHNA, CDR2 YNFKEQ.